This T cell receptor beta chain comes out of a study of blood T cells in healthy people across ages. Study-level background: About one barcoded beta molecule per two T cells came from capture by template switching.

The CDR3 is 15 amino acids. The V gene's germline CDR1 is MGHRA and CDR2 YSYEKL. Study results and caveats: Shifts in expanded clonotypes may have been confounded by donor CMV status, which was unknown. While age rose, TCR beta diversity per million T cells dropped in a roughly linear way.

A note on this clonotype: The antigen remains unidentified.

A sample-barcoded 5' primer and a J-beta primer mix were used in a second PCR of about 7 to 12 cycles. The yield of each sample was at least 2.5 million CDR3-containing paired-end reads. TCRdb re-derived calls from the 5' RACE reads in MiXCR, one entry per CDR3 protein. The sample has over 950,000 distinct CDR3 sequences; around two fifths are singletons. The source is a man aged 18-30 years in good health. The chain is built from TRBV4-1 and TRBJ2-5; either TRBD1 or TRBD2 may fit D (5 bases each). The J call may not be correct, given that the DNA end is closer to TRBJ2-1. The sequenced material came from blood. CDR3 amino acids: CASSQRHRDQETQFF. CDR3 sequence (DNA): TGCGCCAGCAGCCAAAGACATAGGGACCAAGAGACCCAGTTCTTC.